The next 7 T cell receptor beta chains were all read from a single sample in a study of brain T cells in children with intractable seizures. Sequencing used immunoSEQ multiplex PCR; TCRdb keeps in-frame clones, though not all of them. The sample holds about 340,000 clones; 93% are singletons and the top ten take 4.5% to 7%. This sample's time point: blood from clinic visit 5 months post-surgery; TSC patient then seizure free. The sample in question was peripheral blood, obtained around 5 months after surgery. The receptors were gathered from a boy in the first two years of life with tuberous sclerosis and intractable seizures.

This chain uses TRBV9 with TRBJ1-5, with TRBD1 as a possible D gene (6 bases). Trimming cost V 1 base and J 6 bases, with 17 bases left between them. The CDR3 runs to 16 residues. From germline, CDR1 is SGDLS and CDR2 YYNGEE. The CDR3 sequence: CASSVRLDSRVQPQHF. Here the CDR3 DNA reads TGTGCCAGCAGCGTAAGGTTGGACAGTCGAGTTCAGCCCCAGCATTTT.

The rearrangement joins TRBV2 to TRBJ1-6; 7 positions match TRBD1. CDR3 length equals 15 residues. Germline assignment: CDR1 SNHLY and CDR2 FYNNEI. Unmatched junction bases numbered 9, after V lost 7 bases and J lost 6 bases. The CDR3 loop reads CASNPTGNRNSPLHF. CDR3 in DNA: TGTGCCAGCAATCCGACAGGGAATCGTAATTCACCCCTCCACTTT.

A single count supports this clone. The gene calls are TRBV14 and TRBJ1-1; maybe TRBD1 (5 bases). This CDR3 is 13 amino acids long. V lost 4 bases and J lost 4, with 10 bases in between. Germline CDR1 and CDR2: SGHDN and FVKESK. In nucleotides, the CDR3 is TGTGCCAGCAGCCGAAACCAGGGCACTGAAGCTTTCTTT. Amino acid sequence: CASSRNQGTEAFF.

V usage is TRBV27 and J usage is TRBJ2-7, with TRBD1 identical over 10 bases. The CDR3 sequence is 16 residues long. Per germline, CDR1 MNHEY and CDR2 SMNVEV (reference sequence). V was pared by 4 bases and J by 1 base, with 7 bases of the junction left unmatched. The CDR3 bases are TGTGCCAGCAGTTCCTTGACGGGACAGGGGTCCTACGAGCAGTACTTC. This sequence encodes CASSSLTGQGSYEQYF.

This chain uses TRBV7-2 with TRBJ2-3; D perhaps matches TRBD2 (5 bases). The V gene's germline CDR1 is SGHTA and CDR2 FQGNSA. This CDR3 spans 15 amino acids. The germline V and J ends were trimmed by 1 base and 3 bases, with 11 bases remaining between them. CDR3 residues: CASSLVLAVTDTQYF. The DNA for the CDR3 is TGTGCCAGCAGCTTAGTCCTAGCAGTTACAGATACGCAGTATTTT.

The V and J genes are TRBV3-1 (or the pseudogene TRBV3-2) and TRBJ2-7, with TRBD1 matching 8 bases. The CDR3 runs 14 residues. Per germline, CDR1 LGHDT and CDR2 YNNKEL (reference sequence). The V gene end was trimmed by 4 bases and the J gene end by 0 bases; junction bases not matched to a gene: 2. In DNA, the CDR3 is TGTGCCAGCAGCCTTGACAGGGGCTCCTACGAGCAGTACTTC. Its translation: CASSLDRGSYEQYF.

The gene calls are TRBV24-1 and TRBJ2-3, with no clear D. The CDR3 spans 12 residues. V was shortened by 2 bases and J by 10 bases, with 9 bases between the two germline ends. Germline CDR1 and CDR2: KGHDR and SFDVKD. The CDR3 DNA reads as TGTGCCACCAGTGATTCCCGGGTTGCGCAGTATTTT. Its translation is CATSDSRVAQYF.